The 19 T cell receptor beta chains given below trace back to one sample, sequenced in a study of blood T cell repertoires in COVID-19. Clones were read by immunoSEQ multiplex PCR, and TCRdb kept only the in-frame ones, dropping some. Seen here are 300,000 or so clones, around four fifths observed once, and the top ten hold 4.1%. Sequenced: peripheral blood. These receptors were collected from a woman in her forties or fifties with active or convalescent COVID-19.

On this clone: This sample includes further DNA sequences coding for the same CDR3. The V gene is TRBV4-1, the J gene TRBJ2-7; TRBD2 matches at 11 bases. Germline lookup yields CDR1 MGHRA and CDR2 YSYEKL. The CDR3 length is 17 residues. V lost 0 bases and J lost 1; bases outside the gene matches: 5. Here the CDR3 DNA reads TGCGCCAGCAGCCAAGATCGAACTAGCGGGAGATCCTACGAGCAGTACTTC. This translates into CASSQDRTSGRSYEQYF.

The V gene is TRBV3-1 (or the pseudogene TRBV3-2), the J gene TRBJ2-1; D is possibly TRBD2 (5 bases). Trimming took 5 bases from V and 2 from J, leaving 7 bases between them. The CDR3 spans 13 residues. The germline V gene has CDR1 LGHDT and CDR2 YNNKEL (reference sequence). CDR3 protein: CASSWGAYNEQFF. CDR3 in DNA: TGTGCCAGCAGCTGGGGAGCCTACAATGAGCAGTTCTTC.

This chain joins TRBV25-1 and TRBJ1-2; unclear D gene. Germline-derived CDR1 and CDR2 are MGHDK and SYGVNS. The CDR3 has 16 residues. V was trimmed by 5 bases and J by 4 bases, leaving 20 bases between them. Written as DNA, the CDR3 is TGTGCCAGCAGTCTCCTGGGCTCGGCGGGGTTCTATGGCTACACCTTC. Residues: CASSLLGSAGFYGYTF.

V is TRBV6-6 and J is TRBJ1-2, with D perhaps matching TRBD1 (6 bases). The CDR3 loop spans 12 amino acids. Germline assignment: CDR1 MNHNY and CDR2 SVGAGI (reference sequence). The V gene lost 9 bases and the J gene lost 8 bases, with 16 bases spanning the gap. CDR3 region: CASRSGGLGYTF. The CDR3 region has the DNA TGTGCCAGTCGATCGGGGGGGCTAGGCTACACCTTC.

V usage is TRBV27 and J usage is TRBJ1-6; 7 bases line up with TRBD1. The germline V gene encodes CDR1 MNHEY and CDR2 SMNVEV (reference sequence). V shed 6 bases and J 0 bases; nucleotides not matched to a gene: 5. The CDR3 is 16 amino acids. CDR3 protein: CASSRDRSSYNSPLHF. The CDR3 DNA is TGTGCCAGCAGCCGGGACAGAAGCTCCTATAATTCACCCCTCCACTTT.

The chain recombines TRBV7-9 with TRBJ1-2; tentative D call: TRBD1 (5 bases). Trimming left V 5 bases short and J 5 bases short, with 18 bases between. Looked up from germline, CDR1 is SEHNR and CDR2 is FQNEAQ (reference sequence). The CDR3 has 15 amino acids. The CDR3 here is CASSPGGQGPYGYTF. Here the CDR3 DNA reads TGTGCCAGCAGCCCGGGTGGGCAGGGCCCTTATGGCTACACCTTC.

V gene TRBV18 combines with J gene TRBJ2-1; 12 nucleotides match TRBD1. Germline V gene data show CDR1 as KGHSH and CDR2 as LQKENI. This CDR3 region has 15 residues. With 3 bases clipped from V and 8 bases from J, the junction kept 5 bases outside the gene matches. CDR3 DNA: TGTGCCAGCTCACCGGGACAGGGGGCGGAATATGAGCAGTTCTTC. This gives the protein CASSPGQGAEYEQFF.

The V and J genes are TRBV7-2 and TRBJ2-2; maybe TRBD2 (6 bases). Germline V gene sequence: CDR1 SGHTA, CDR2 FQGNSA. The V gene lost 6 bases and the J gene lost 5 bases, with 10 bases spanning the gap. The CDR3 spans 13 residues. Here the CDR3 DNA reads TGTGCCAGCAGTTCTGGGGGGACCGGGGAGCTGTTTTTT. Encoded protein: CASSSGGTGELFF.

The chain couples TRBV6-2 or TRBV6-3 to TRBJ2-1, with 9 bases that match TRBD2. J gave up 12 bases and V 2 bases, and 11 bases lay outside the gene matches. Germline V gene sequence: CDR1 MNHEY, CDR2 SVGEGT. CDR3 length: 15 residues. Here the CDR3 reads CASSYRASGAVGQFF. CDR3 nucleotide sequence: TGTGCCAGCAGTTACCGGGCTAGCGGGGCGGTAGGGCAGTTCTTC.

The CDR3 nucleotides are TGTGCCAGCAGCAGGCAGGGGACTGAAGCTTTCTTT. Encoded protein: CASSRQGTEAFF. The rearrangement joins TRBV21-1 to TRBJ1-1; TRBD1 was called by the table and not checked on the DNA. TRBV21-1 is an annotated pseudogene. The CDR3 runs to 12 residues.

This chain uses TRBV18 with TRBJ1-3; 10 bases are a match to TRBD1. The CDR3 spans 17 residues. With V trimmed by 3 bases and J by 2 bases, 7 bases remained unmatched. CDR1 and CDR2 from the germline V gene are KGHSH and LQKENI. The CDR3: CASSPLGQGVTGNTIYF. The CDR3 nucleotides are TGTGCCAGCTCACCGCTTGGACAGGGGGTGACTGGAAACACCATATATTTT.

CDR3 bases: TGCAGCGTTGAAGATCGGGGAAAAGAGACCCAGTACTTC. As protein: CSVEDRGKETQYF. The J gene is TRBJ2-5, the V gene TRBV29-1, with a weak D call TRBD2 (5 bases). V lost 0 bases and J 3 bases, leaving 8 bases between the germline ends. The CDR3 is 13 residues long. Germline V gives CDR1 SQVTM, CDR2 ANQGSEA.

This chain's CDR3 is CASSDPPGNEQFF. The CDR3 DNA reads as TGTGCCAGCAGTGACCCCCCAGGCAATGAGCAGTTCTTC. V and J are TRBV2 and TRBJ2-1; D gene ambiguous. The CDR3 runs 13 residues. Germline CDR1 and CDR2: SNHLY and FYNNEI. V was trimmed by 3 bases and J by 6 bases, leaving 9 bases between them.

This clone was recorded only once. This chain links TRBV7-6 with TRBJ2-2; 12 nucleotides agree with TRBD2. From germline, CDR1 is SGHVS and CDR2 FNYEAQ. V was pared by 5 bases and J by 3 bases, with 4 bases of the junction left unmatched. The CDR3 is made up of 16 amino acids. The CDR3 nucleotides are TGTGCCAGCAGCCCTCGACTAGCGGGAGACACCGGGGAGCTGTTTTTT. It translates to CASSPRLAGDTGELFF.

The chain is built from TRBV6-5 and TRBJ1-1; tentatively, D is TRBD1 (6 bases). Trimming pared 7 bases from V and 11 bases from J, leaving 23 bases between. The CDR3 is made up of 14 amino acids. Germline values: CDR1 MNHEY, CDR2 SVGAGI. The CDR3 region is CASTPGQGSPGAFF. The DNA of the CDR3 is TGTGCCAGCACCCCGGGACAAGGATCACCGGGGGCTTTCTTT.

This chain connects TRBV2 to TRBJ1-3, with a tentative D call TRBD1 (6 bases). V was clipped by 8 bases and J by 0 bases, with 11 bases between them. From germline, CDR1 is SNHLY and CDR2 FYNNEI. The CDR3 runs 14 residues. The CDR3 nucleotides are TGTGCCAGCCTTAACAGGGACTCTGGAAACACCATATATTTT. It specifies CASLNRDSGNTIYF.

This chain uses TRBV2 with TRBJ2-2; 8 nucleotides agree with TRBD2. V lost 4 bases, J lost 4 bases, and 2 bases stayed unmatched. The germline CDR1 and CDR2 sequences are SNHLY and FYNNEI. CDR3 length: 14 amino acids. The CDR3 nucleotides read TGTGCCAGCAGTGTCGGGAGGGGCACCGGGGAGCTGTTTTTT. Amino acid sequence: CASSVGRGTGELFF.

The J gene is TRBJ2-7, the V gene TRBV6-1; 8 positions agree with TRBD1. The CDR3 extends over 14 amino acids. Per the germline V gene, CDR1 is MNHNS and CDR2 is SASEGT. Germline trimming cut 3 bases from V and 5 bases from J; bases unmatched to any gene: 6. CDR3 sequence (DNA): TGTGCCAGCAGTGAGACAGGGGTTGGCCACGAGCAGTACTTC. Amino acid sequence: CASSETGVGHEQYF.

This chain joins TRBV12-3 or TRBV12-4 and TRBJ1-1, with a possible D match to TRBD1 (6 bases). Trimming pared 7 bases from V and 10 bases from J, leaving 13 bases between. The CDR3 has 11 residues. The CDR3 DNA reads TGTGCCAGCACCACAGGGTCACCAGCTTTCTTT. Its protein is CASTTGSPAFF.